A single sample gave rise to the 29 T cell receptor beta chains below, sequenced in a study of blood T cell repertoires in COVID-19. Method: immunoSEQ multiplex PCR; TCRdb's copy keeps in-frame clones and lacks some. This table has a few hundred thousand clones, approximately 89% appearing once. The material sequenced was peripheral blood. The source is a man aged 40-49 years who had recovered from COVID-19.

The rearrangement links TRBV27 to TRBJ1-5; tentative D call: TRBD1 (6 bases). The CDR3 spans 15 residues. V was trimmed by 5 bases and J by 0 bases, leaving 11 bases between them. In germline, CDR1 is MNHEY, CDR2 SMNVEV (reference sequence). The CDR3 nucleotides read TGTGCCAGCAGTCCGACAGGCCTTAGCAATCAGCCCCAGCATTTT. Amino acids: CASSPTGLSNQPQHF.

CDR3 in amino acids: CASAVGAVRDTQYF. CDR3 in DNA: TGTGCCAGCGCGGTGGGGGCCGTGAGAGATACGCAGTATTTT. V and J are TRBV7-2 and TRBJ2-3; D may be TRBD1 (6 bases). V lost 8 bases and J lost 5, with 17 bases in between. Germline lookup yields CDR1 SGHTA and CDR2 FQGNSA. This CDR3 region has 14 residues. The entire variable domain, with the rest obtained from reference TRBV7-2 and TRBJ2-3, is as follows: GAGVSQSPSNKVTEKGKDVELRCDPISGHTALYWYRQSLGQGLEFLIYFQGNSAPDKSGLPSDRFSAERTGGSVSTLTIQRTQQEDSAVYLCASAVGAVRDTQYFGPGTRLTVL.

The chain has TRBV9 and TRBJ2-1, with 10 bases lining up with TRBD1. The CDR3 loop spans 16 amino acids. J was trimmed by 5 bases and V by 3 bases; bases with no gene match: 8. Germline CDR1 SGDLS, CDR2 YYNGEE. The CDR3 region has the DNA TGTGCCAGCAGCGGGATCCGGGACAGGGGTAACAATGAGCAGTTCTTC. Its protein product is CASSGIRDRGNNEQFF. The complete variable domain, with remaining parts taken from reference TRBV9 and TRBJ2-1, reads DSGVTQTPKHLITATGQRVTLRCSPRSGDLSVYWYQQSLDQGLQFLIQYYNGEERAKGNILERFSAQQFPDLHSELNLSSLELGDSALYFCASSGIRDRGNNEQFFGPGTRLTVL.

CDR3 nucleotides: TGTGCCAGCAGCGTAGTCTCGGGACTAGCGGGAGGGGGTAGGTACGAGCAGTACTTC. Amino acid sequence: CASSVVSGLAGGGRYEQYF. The chain links TRBV9 to TRBJ2-7, with TRBD2 matching 16 bases. Germline-derived CDR1 and CDR2 are SGDLS and YYNGEE. The CDR3 sequence is 19 residues long. The ends lost 0 bases at V and 4 bases at J; junction bases unmatched: 10.

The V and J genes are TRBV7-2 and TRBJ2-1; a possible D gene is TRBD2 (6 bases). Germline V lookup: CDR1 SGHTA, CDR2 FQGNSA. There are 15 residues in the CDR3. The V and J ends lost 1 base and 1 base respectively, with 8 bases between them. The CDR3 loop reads CASSLDGRSYNEQFF. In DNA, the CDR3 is TGTGCCAGCAGCTTAGACGGGAGATCCTACAATGAGCAGTTCTTC.

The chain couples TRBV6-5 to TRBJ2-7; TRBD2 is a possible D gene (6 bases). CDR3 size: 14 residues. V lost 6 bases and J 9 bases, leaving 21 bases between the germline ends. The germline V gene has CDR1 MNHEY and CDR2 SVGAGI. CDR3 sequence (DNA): TGTGCCAGCAGCCCCCCCGGGACTTCCTCGGGGCAGTACTTC. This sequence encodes CASSPPGTSSGQYF.

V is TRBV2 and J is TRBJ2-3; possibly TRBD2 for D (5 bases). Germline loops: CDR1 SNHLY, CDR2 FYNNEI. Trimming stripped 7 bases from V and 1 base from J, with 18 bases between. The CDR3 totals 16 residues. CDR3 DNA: TGTGCCAGCACTCGACGGCCGGGGTTTGGCACAGATACGCAGTATTTT. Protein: CASTRRPGFGTDTQYF. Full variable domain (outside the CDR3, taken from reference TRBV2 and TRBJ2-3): EPEVTQTPSHQVTQMGQEVILRCVPISNHLYFYWYRQILGQKVEFLVSFYNNEISEKSEIFDDQFSVERPDGSNFTLKIRSTKLEDSAMYFCASTRRPGFGTDTQYFGPGTRLTVL.

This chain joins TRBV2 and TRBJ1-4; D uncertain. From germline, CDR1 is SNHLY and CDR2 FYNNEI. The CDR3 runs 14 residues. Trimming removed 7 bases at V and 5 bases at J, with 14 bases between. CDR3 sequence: CASKVEPSNEKLFF. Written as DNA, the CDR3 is TGTGCCAGCAAAGTAGAACCCTCAAATGAAAAACTGTTTTTT.

CDR3 amino acids: CASSPADSSYEQYF. The CDR3 DNA reads as TGTGCCAGCAGCCCCGCGGACAGCTCCTACGAGCAGTACTTC. The chain combines TRBV5-4 with TRBJ2-7; TRBD1 is a possible D gene (6 bases). V lost 4 bases, J lost 0 bases, and 11 bases lay in between. CDR3 length equals 14 residues. Germline CDR1 and CDR2: SGHNT and YYREEE (reference sequence).

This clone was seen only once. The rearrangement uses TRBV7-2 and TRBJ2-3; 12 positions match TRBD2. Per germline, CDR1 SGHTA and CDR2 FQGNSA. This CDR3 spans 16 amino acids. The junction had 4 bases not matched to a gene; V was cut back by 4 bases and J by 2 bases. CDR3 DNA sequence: TGTGCCAGCAGCTCGGGGACTAGCGGGCCCACAGATACGCAGTATTTT. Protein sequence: CASSSGTSGPTDTQYF.

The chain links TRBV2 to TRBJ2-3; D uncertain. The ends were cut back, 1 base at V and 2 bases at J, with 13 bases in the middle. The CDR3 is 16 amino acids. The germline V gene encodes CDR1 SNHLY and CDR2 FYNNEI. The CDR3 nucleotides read TGTGCCAGCAGTGAAGTTGGAGCCCTCTTCACAGATACGCAGTATTTT. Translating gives CASSEVGALFTDTQYF.

The CDR3 DNA is TGTGCCAGCAGCCGAGTTGGGGGAGGCTACCGCGGGGATACGCAGTATTTT. This sequence encodes CASSRVGGGYRGDTQYF. This chain connects TRBV3-1 (or the pseudogene TRBV3-2) to TRBJ2-3; D is perhaps TRBD2 (6 bases). Germline V gene sequence: CDR1 LGHDT, CDR2 YNNKEL (reference sequence). This CDR3 comprises 17 residues. V shed 4 bases and J shed 6 bases, with 23 bases lying between them.

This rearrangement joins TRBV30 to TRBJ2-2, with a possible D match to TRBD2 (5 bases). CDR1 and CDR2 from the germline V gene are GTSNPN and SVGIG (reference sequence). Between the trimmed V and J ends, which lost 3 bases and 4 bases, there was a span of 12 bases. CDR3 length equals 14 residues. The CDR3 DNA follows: TGTGCCTGGAGGGTGGGAGTCGCCACCGGGGAGCTGTTTTTT. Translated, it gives CAWRVGVATGELFF.

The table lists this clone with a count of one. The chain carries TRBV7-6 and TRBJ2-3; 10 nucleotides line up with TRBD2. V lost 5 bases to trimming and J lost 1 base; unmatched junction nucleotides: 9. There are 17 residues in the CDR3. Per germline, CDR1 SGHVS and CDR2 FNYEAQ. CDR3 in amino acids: CASSPMPGLARTDTQYF. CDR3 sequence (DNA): TGTGCCAGCAGCCCAATGCCGGGACTAGCGCGCACAGATACGCAGTATTTT. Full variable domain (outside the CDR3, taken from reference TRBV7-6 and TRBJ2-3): GAGVSQSPRYKVTKRGQDVALRCDPISGHVSLYWYRQALGQGPEFLTYFNYEAQQDKSGLPNDRFSAERPEGSISTLTIQRTEQRDSAMYRCASSPMPGLARTDTQYFGPGTRLTVL.

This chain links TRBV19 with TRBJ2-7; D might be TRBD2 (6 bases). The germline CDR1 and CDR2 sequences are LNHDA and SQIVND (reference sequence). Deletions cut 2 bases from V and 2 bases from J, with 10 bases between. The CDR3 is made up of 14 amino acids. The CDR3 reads CASSILGGTYEQYF. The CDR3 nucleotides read TGTGCCAGTAGTATACTTGGCGGGACCTACGAGCAGTACTTC.

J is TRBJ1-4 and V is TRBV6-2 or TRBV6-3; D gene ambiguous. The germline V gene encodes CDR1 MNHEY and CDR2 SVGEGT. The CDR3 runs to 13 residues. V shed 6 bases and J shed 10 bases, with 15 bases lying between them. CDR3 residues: CASSLLRGGKLFF. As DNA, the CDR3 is TGTGCCAGCAGCCTCTTAAGAGGAGGAAAACTGTTTTTT.

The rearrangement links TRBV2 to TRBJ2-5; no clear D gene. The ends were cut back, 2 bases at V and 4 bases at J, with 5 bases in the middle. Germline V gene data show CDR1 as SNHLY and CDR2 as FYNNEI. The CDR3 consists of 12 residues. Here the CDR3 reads CASSEWRETQYF. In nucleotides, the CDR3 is TGTGCCAGCAGTGAATGGAGAGAGACCCAGTACTTC.

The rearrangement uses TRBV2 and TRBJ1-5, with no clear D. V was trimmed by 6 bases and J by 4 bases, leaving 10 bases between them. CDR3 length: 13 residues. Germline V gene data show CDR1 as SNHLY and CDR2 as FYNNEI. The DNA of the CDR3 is TGTGCCAGCAGCAACGACGGGAATCAGCCCCAGCATTTT. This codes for CASSNDGNQPQHF. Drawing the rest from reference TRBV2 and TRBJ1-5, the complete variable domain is EPEVTQTPSHQVTQMGQEVILRCVPISNHLYFYWYRQILGQKVEFLVSFYNNEISEKSEIFDDQFSVERPDGSNFTLKIRSTKLEDSAMYFCASSNDGNQPQHFGDGTRLSIL.

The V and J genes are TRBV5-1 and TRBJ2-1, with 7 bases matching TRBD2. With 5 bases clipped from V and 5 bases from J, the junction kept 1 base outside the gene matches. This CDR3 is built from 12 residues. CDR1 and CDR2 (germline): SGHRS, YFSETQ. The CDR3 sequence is CASSGGDNEQFF. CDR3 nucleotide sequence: TGCGCCAGCAGTGGGGGGGACAATGAGCAGTTCTTC.

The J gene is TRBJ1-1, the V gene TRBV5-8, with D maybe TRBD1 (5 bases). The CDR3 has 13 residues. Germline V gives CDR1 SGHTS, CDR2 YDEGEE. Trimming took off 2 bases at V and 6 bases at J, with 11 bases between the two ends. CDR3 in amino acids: CASSFPGFAEAFF. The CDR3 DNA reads TGTGCCAGCAGCTTCCCAGGGTTTGCTGAAGCTTTCTTT.

CDR3 bases: TGTGCCAGCAGCCAAGTCGGGAAGACTGAAGCTTTCTTT. It is translated as CASSQVGKTEAFF. This chain links TRBV3-1 (or the pseudogene TRBV3-2) with TRBJ1-1; the D is unclear. CDR3 size: 13 residues. Germline V gene data show CDR1 as LGHDT and CDR2 as YNNKEL (reference sequence). V dropped 1 base and J dropped 5 bases, with 8 bases sitting between them.

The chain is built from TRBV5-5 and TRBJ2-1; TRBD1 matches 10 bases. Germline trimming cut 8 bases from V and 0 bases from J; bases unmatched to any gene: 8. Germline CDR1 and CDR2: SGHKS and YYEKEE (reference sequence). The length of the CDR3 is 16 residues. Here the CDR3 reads CASTRQGANSYNEQFF. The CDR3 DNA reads TGTGCCAGTACAAGACAGGGGGCAAACTCCTACAATGAGCAGTTCTTC.

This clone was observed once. The CDR3 nucleotides are TGTGCCAGTAGTATAGATTCGACGGGAGCCGCCCACAATGAGCAGTTCTTC. It codes for CASSIDSTGAAHNEQFF. The V and J genes are TRBV19 and TRBJ2-1; D possibly corresponds to TRBD2 (6 bases). The germline gives CDR1 LNHDA, CDR2 SQIVND (reference sequence). This CDR3 has 17 amino acids. V lost 0 bases and J lost 5, with 17 bases in between.

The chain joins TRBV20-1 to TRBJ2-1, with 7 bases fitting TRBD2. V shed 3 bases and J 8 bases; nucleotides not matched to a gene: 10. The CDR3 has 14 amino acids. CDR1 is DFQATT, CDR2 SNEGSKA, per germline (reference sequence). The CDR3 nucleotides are TGCAGTGCTAGTATCCGCGGGGGAATGTATGAGCAGTTCTTC. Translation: CSASIRGGMYEQFF.

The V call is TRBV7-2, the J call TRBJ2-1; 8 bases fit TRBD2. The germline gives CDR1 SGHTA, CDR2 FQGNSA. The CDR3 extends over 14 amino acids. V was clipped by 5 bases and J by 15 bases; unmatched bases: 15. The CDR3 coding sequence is TGTGCCAGCAGCCCGGGAGTAGCGGGGAATCCTCCGTTCTTC. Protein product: CASSPGVAGNPPFF.

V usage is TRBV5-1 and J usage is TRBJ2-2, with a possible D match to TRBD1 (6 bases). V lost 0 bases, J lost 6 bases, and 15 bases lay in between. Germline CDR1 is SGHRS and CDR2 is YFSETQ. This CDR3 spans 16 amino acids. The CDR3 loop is CASSLGQAILSGELFF. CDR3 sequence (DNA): TGCGCCAGCAGCTTGGGACAGGCGATTCTTTCCGGGGAGCTGTTTTTT.

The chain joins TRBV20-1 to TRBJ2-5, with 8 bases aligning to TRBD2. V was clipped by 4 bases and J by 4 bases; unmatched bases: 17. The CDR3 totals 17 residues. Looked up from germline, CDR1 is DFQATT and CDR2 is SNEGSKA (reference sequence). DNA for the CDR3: TGCAGTGCTATTGATCCGGCGGTAGCGGGGTCAGTAGAGACCCAGTACTTC. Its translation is CSAIDPAVAGSVETQYF.

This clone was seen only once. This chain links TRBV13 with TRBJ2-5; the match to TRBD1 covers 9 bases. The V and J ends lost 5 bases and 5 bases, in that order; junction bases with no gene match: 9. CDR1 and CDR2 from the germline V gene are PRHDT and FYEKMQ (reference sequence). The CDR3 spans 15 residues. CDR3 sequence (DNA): TGTGCCAGCAGCCCCTGGACAGGGGCTAGGGAGACCCAGTACTTC. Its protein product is CASSPWTGARETQYF.

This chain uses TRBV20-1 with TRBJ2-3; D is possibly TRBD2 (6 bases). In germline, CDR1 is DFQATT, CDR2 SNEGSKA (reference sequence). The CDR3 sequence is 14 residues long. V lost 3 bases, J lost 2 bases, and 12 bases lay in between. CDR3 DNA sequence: TGCAGTGCTAGTCGGGGACTTGACACAGATACGCAGTATTTT. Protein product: CSASRGLDTDTQYF.